This T cell receptor (beta chain) was recorded in a study of cytotoxic CD8 clonotypes in ibrutinib-treated CLL. There are a few counts of this clone. Only in-frame clones appear in the TCRdb table, and some are missing; sequencing was by immunoSEQ multiplex PCR. Among about 310,000 clones listed, roughly 79% were seen once. The junction had 8 bases not matched to a gene; V was cut back by 3 bases and J by 6 bases. Germline V CDR1 and CDR2: SGDLS, YYNGEE. The CDR3 is 15 amino acids. This specimen consisted of PBMCs, obtained before ibrutinib treatment. The chain has TRBV9 and TRBJ2-1, with 8 bases identical to TRBD2. This clonotype was sampled from a human donor with chronic lymphocytic leukemia. The CDR3 DNA is TGTGCCAGCAGCGCTCTAGCGGGTCCACCCAATGAGCAGTTCTTC. As protein: CASSALAGPPNEQFF. Filled out from reference TRBV9 and TRBJ2-1, the complete variable domain reads DSGVTQTPKHLITATGQRVTLRCSPRSGDLSVYWYQQSLDQGLQFLIQYYNGEERAKGNILERFSAQQFPDLHSELNLSSLELGDSALYFCASSALAGPPNEQFFGPGTRLTVL.